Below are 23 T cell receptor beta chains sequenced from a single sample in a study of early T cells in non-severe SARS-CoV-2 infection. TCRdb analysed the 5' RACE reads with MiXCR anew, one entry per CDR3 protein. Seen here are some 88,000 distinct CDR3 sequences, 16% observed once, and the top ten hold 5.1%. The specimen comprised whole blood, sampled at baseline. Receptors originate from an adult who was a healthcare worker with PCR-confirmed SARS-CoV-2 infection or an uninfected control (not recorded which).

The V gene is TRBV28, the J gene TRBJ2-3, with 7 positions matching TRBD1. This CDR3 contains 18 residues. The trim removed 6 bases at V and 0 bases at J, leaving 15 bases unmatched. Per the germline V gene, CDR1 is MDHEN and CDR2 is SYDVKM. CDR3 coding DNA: TGTGCCAGCAGCCCTTCCGGGACAGAAGAACCTAGCACAGATACGCAGTATTTT. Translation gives CASSPSGTEEPSTDTQYF.

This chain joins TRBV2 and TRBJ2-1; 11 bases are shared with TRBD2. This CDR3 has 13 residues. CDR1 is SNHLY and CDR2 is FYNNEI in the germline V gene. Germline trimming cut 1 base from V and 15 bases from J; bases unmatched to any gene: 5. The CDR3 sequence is CASSEVPSGRSFF. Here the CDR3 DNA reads TGTGCCAGCAGTGAAGTCCCTAGCGGGAGGTCGTTCTTC.

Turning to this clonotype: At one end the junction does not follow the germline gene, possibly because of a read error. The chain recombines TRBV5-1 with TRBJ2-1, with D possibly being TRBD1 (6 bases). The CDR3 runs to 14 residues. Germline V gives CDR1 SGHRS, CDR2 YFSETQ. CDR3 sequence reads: CAARISTGSNERFF. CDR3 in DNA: TGCGCCGCCCGGATTTCGACAGGTTCCAATGAGCGGTTCTTC.

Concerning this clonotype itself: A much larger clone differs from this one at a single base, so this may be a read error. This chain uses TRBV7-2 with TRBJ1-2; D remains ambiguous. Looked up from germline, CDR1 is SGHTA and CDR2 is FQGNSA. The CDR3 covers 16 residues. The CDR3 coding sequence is TGTGCCAGCAGCTTAGGTCCCCAAGAAGCGTACTATGGCTACATCTTC. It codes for CASSLGPQEAYYGYIF.

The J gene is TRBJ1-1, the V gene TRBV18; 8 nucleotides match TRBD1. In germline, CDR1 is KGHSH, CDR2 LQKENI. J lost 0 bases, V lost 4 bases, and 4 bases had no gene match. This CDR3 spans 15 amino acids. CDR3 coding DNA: TGTGCCAGCTCACAAGGACAGGGTCTGAACACTGAAGCTTTCTTT. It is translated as CASSQGQGLNTEAFF.

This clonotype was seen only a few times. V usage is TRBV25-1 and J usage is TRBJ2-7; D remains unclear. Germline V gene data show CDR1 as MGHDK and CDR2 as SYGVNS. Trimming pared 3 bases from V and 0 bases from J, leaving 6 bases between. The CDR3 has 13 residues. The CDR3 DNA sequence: TGTGCCAGCAGTGACAGGATCTCCTACGAGCAGTACTTC. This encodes CASSDRISYEQYF.

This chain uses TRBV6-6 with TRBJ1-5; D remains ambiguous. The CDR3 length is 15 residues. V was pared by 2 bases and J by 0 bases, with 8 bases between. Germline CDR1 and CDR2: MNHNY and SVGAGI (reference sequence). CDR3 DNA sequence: TGTGCCAGCAGTTACAATGTAAATAGCAATCAGCCCCAGCATTTT. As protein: CASSYNVNSNQPQHF.

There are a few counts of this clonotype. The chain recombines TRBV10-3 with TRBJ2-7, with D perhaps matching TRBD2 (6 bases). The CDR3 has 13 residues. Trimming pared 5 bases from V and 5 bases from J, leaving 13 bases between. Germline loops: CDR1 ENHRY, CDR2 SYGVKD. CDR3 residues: CAISSHSGDEQYF. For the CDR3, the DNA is TGTGCCATCAGTAGTCATTCGGGGGACGAGCAGTACTTC.

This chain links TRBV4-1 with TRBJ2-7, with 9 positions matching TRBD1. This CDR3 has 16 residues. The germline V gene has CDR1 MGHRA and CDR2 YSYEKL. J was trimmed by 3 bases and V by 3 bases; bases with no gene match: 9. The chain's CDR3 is CASSHQRRTGDYEQYF. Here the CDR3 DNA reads TGCGCCAGCAGCCACCAGAGGCGGACAGGGGACTACGAGCAGTACTTC.

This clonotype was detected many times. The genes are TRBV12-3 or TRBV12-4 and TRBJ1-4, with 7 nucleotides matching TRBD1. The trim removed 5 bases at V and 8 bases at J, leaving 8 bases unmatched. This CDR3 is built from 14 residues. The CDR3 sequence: CASSQQGSREKLFF. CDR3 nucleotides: TGTGCCAGCAGTCAACAGGGGAGTAGGGAAAAACTGTTTTTT.

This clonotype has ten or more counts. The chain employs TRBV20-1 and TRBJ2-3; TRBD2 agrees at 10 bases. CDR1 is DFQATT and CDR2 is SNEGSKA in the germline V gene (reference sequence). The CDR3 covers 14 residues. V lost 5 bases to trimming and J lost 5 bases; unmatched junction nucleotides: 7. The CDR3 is CSASLAGVKDTQYF. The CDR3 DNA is TGCAGTGCTTCTCTAGCGGGAGTGAAAGATACGCAGTATTTT.

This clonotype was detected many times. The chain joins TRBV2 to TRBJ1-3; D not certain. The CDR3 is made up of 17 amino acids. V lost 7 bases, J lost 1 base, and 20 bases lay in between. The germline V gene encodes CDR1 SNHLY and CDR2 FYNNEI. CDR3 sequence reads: CASTLKARTVSGNTIYF. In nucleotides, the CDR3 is TGTGCCAGCACCCTCAAGGCCAGGACCGTTTCTGGAAACACCATATATTTT.

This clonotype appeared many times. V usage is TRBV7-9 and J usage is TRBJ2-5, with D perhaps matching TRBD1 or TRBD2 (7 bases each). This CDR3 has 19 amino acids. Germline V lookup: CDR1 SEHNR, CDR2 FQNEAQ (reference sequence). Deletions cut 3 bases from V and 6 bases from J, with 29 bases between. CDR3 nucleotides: TGTGCCAGCAGCTTTGAAGGTCAGGGGGAGCGCGGGAGTTGGAAGACCCAGTACTTC. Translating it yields CASSFEGQGERGSWKTQYF. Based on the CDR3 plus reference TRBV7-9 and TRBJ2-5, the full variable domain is DTGVSQNPRHKITKRGQNVTFRCDPISEHNRLYWYRQTLGQGPEFLTYFQNEAQLEKSRLLSDRFSAERPKGSFSTLEIQRTEQGDSAMYLCASSFEGQGERGSWKTQYFGPGTRLLVL.

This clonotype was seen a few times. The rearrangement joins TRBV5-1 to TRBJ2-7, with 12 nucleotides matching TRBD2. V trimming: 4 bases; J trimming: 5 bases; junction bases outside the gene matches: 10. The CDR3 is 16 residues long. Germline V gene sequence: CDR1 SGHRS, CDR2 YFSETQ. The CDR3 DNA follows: TGCGCCAGCAGCCCGGGACTAGCGGGCCTTGCTAACGAGCAGTACTTC. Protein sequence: CASSPGLAGLANEQYF. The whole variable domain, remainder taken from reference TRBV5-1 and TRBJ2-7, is KAGVTQTPRYLIKTRGQQVTLSCSPISGHRSVSWYQQTPGQGLQFLFEYFSETQRNKGNFPGRFSGRQFSNSRSEMNVSTLELGDSALYLCASSPGLAGLANEQYFGPGTRLTVT.

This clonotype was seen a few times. The CDR3 region has the DNA TGTGCCACCAGTGATTCTCGAAAATACACCGGGGAGCTGTTTTTT. This sequence encodes CATSDSRKYTGELFF. This chain joins TRBV24-1 and TRBJ2-2; no firm D call. Deletions cut 2 bases from V and 3 bases from J, with 9 bases between. Per the germline V gene, CDR1 is KGHDR and CDR2 is SFDVKD. The CDR3 loop spans 15 amino acids.

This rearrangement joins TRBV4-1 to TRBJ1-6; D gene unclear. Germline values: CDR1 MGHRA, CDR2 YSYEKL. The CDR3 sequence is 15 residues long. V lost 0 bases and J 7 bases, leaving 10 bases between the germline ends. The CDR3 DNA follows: TGCGCCAGCAGCCAAGAGGGCCTGCGCAATTCACCCCTCCACTTT. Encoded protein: CASSQEGLRNSPLHF.

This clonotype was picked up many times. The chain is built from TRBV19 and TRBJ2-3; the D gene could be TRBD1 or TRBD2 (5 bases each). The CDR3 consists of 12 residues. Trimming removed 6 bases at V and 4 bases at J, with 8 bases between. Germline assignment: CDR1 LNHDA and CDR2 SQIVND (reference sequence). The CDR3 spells CASRGRSDTQYF. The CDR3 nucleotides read TGTGCCAGTAGGGGACGCTCAGATACGCAGTATTTT.

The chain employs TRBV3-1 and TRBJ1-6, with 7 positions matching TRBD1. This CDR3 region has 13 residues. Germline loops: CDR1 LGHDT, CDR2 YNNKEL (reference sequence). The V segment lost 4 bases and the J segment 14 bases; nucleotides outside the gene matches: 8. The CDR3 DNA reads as TGTGCCAGCAGCCGCAGGGGGGGCCTGTCCCTCCACTTT. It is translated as CASSRRGGLSLHF. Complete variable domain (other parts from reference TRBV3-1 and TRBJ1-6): DTAVSQTPKYLVTQMGNDKSIKCEQNLGHDTMYWYKQDSKKFLKIMFSYNNKELIINETVPNRFSPKSPDKAHLNLHINSLELGDSAVYFCASSRRGGLSLHFGNGTRLTVT.

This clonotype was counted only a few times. The CDR3 spells CASRDNQYEQYF. CDR3 bases: TGTGCCAGCCGGGACAACCAATACGAGCAGTACTTC. The rearrangement joins TRBV2 to TRBJ2-7, with D perhaps matching TRBD1 (6 bases). The V gene's germline CDR1 is SNHLY and CDR2 FYNNEI. V was cut by 8 bases and J by 4 bases, with 12 bases left in between. The CDR3 runs 12 residues.

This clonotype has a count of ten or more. CDR3 bases: TGTGCCAGCAGGGCAGCGGGAGGGCGTTCCTACGAGCAGTACTTC. This codes for CASRAAGGRSYEQYF. The chain carries TRBV28 and TRBJ2-7; 10 bases fit TRBD2. This CDR3 has 15 residues. From germline, CDR1 is MDHEN and CDR2 SYDVKM. The trim removed 6 bases at V and 1 base at J, leaving 6 bases unmatched.

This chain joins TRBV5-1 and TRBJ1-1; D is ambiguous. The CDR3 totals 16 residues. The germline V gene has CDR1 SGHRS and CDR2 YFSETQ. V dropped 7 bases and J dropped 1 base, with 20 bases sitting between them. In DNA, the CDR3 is TGCGCCAGCTTCCACGGAGGTTCCCCCTCGAACACTGAAGCTTTCTTT. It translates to CASFHGGSPSNTEAFF.

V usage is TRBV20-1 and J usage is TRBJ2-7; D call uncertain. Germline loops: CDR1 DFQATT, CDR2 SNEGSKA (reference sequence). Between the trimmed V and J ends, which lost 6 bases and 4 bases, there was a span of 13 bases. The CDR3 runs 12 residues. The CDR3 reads CSARTLRYEQYF. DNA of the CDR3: TGCAGTGCCCGGACCCTACGGTACGAGCAGTACTTC.

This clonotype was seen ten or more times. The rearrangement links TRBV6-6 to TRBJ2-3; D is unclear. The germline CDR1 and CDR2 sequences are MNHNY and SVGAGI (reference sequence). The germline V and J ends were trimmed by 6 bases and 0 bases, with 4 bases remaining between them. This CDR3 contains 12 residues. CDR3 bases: TGTGCCAGCAGCTCTAGCACAGATACGCAGTATTTT. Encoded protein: CASSSSTDTQYF.